This TCR beta chain is from a study of cytomegalovirus exposure and HLA in healthy donors. Study findings and constraints: Being indistinguishable, some V segments were excluded, TRBV6-2 and TRBV6-3 among them.

The PCR employed 60 Vbeta primers together with 13 Jbeta primers. Authors' data handling: About 88 million unique TCR beta chains, 9.5 million to 11 million of them shared, were counted by a later analysis. Profiled with immunoSEQ multiplex PCR; TCRdb holds only in-frame clones, not every one. That table furnishes V, J and clone size, whereas the DNA furnished D and trimming. In the table there are 150,000 to 200,000 clones, about three quarters of which are singletons. As regards this clone: The target antigen is unknown.

From germline, CDR1 is LGHNA and CDR2 YSLEER. This CDR3 is 13 amino acids long. With 0 bases removed from V and 1 base from J, the gap between germline ends came to 3 bases. The genes are TRBV4-3 and TRBJ1-1; D call uncertain. The clonotype was recovered from a woman aged 40-49 years in good health and CMV-seronegative. Sequenced sample: PBMCs. CDR3 bases: TGCGCCAGCAGCCAAGATAGGAACACTGAAGCTTTCTTT. This encodes CASSQDRNTEAFF.